Below, 20 T cell receptor beta chains from the same sample are listed, as sequenced in a study of post-analysis software for immune sequencing data. These TCRs' antigens remain unknown. Regarding the study as a whole: About five TRBV segments occurring more often in patients than controls included TRBV5-6, TRBV5-1 and TRBV20-1.

Built from TCR beta cDNA, the libraries had unique molecular identifiers in them. A single record per CDR3 protein comes from TCRdb applying MiXCR to the PCR reads. In the table there are roughly 430,000 distinct CDR3 sequences, over 30% of which are singletons. Sequencing used blood. The receptors derive from a girl aged 2-10 years with multiple sclerosis.

This rearrangement joins TRBV7-2 to TRBJ2-1; 9 nucleotides match TRBD2. V was clipped by 5 bases and J by 8 bases; unmatched bases: 10. Germline assignment: CDR1 SGHTA and CDR2 FQGNSA. The CDR3 is 15 residues long. The CDR3 here is CASSPSASGNHEQFF. The CDR3 nucleotides are TGTGCCAGCAGCCCTAGCGCTAGCGGGAACCATGAGCAGTTCTTC.

The genes are TRBV12-3 or TRBV12-4 and TRBJ1-1; the D is unclear. The ends were cut back, 11 bases at V and 5 bases at J, with 21 bases in the middle. The CDR3 runs 14 residues. DNA of the CDR3: TGTGCCTGCCAAAAGCCGGGCCCGTATACTGAAGCTTTCTTT. Amino acids: CACQKPGPYTEAFF.

This CDR3 reads CASSAQGCGTQYF. CDR3 coding DNA: TGTGCCAGCAGCGCGCAGGGGTGTGGTACGCAGTATTTT. V usage is TRBV7-2 and J usage is TRBJ2-3; the D gene is possibly TRBD1 (6 bases). The germline gives CDR1 SGHTA, CDR2 FQGNSA. Trimming pared 5 bases from V and 8 bases from J, leaving 14 bases between. The CDR3 has 13 residues. Based on the CDR3 plus reference TRBV7-2 and TRBJ2-3, the full variable domain is GAGVSQSPSNKVTEKGKDVELRCDPISGHTALYWYRQSLGQGLEFLIYFQGNSAPDKSGLPSDRFSAERTGGSVSTLTIQRTQQEDSAVYLCASSAQGCGTQYFGPGTRLTVL.

V gene TRBV10-3 combines with J gene TRBJ1-2; a weak D match, TRBD1 (5 bases). V lost 4 bases and J 6 bases, leaving 18 bases between the germline ends. This CDR3 region has 15 residues. The V gene's germline CDR1 is ENHRY and CDR2 SYGVKD. The CDR3 region is CAISVQLTGGDGYTF. The CDR3 DNA follows: TGTGCCATCAGTGTGCAACTAACAGGAGGGGATGGCTACACCTTC.

The rearrangement uses TRBV12-3 or TRBV12-4 and TRBJ1-4; weak D call: TRBD1 (6 bases). This CDR3 region has 14 residues. Trimming removed 4 bases from V and 8 bases from J, with 14 bases in between. The CDR3 loop reads CASSSATGGEKLFF. CDR3 DNA sequence: TGTGCCAGCAGTTCCGCGACAGGCGGGGAAAAACTGTTTTTT.

Concerning this clonotype itself: Given a much more abundant clone one base away, this may be a read error. V and J are TRBV29-1 and TRBJ1-2; TRBD1 matches 8 bases. The V segment lost 3 bases and the J segment 8 bases; nucleotides outside the gene matches: 11. Germline V CDR1 and CDR2: SQVTM, ANQGSEA. The CDR3 totals 14 residues. CDR3 sequence reads: CSVDAGGLWSGYTF. DNA of the CDR3: TGCAGCGTTGACGCAGGGGGCTTGTGGAGCGGCTACACCTTC.

The CDR3 coding sequence is TGCGCCAGCAGCCAAGGCTTCCAGATTAATGAAAAACTGTTTTTT. It is translated as CASSQGFQINEKLFF. The chain joins TRBV4-1 to TRBJ1-4; D gene unclear. The germline gives CDR1 MGHRA, CDR2 YSYEKL. Trimming removed 1 base from V and 4 bases from J, with 10 bases in between. This CDR3 has 15 amino acids.

This clonotype turned up a few times. The genes are TRBV20-1 and TRBJ2-5; 7 nucleotides align to TRBD1. The germline gives CDR1 DFQATT, CDR2 SNEGSKA (reference sequence). Trimming cost V 6 bases and J 5 bases; bases outside gene matches: 12. CDR3 length: 14 residues. CDR3 region: CSAASTGSVETQYF. CDR3 coding DNA: TGCAGTGCAGCATCGACAGGGTCCGTCGAGACCCAGTACTTC.

The chain couples TRBV20-1 to TRBJ2-3; no reliable D call. Trimming left V 0 bases short and J 1 base short, with 11 bases between. This CDR3 is 15 amino acids long. The V gene's germline CDR1 is DFQATT and CDR2 SNEGSKA (reference sequence). CDR3 nucleotide sequence: TGCAGTGCTAGAGATCGGCTAGGCGGCACAGATACGCAGTATTTT. It translates to CSARDRLGGTDTQYF.

The chain is built from TRBV5-1 and TRBJ2-7; 9 nucleotides align to TRBD2. The CDR3 extends over 14 amino acids. Germline V gene data show CDR1 as SGHRS and CDR2 as YFSETQ. Unmatched junction bases numbered 12, after V lost 8 bases and J lost 6 bases. The chain's CDR3 is CARRLAGLPFEQYF. The CDR3 DNA reads TGCGCCAGAAGGCTAGCGGGACTACCCTTCGAGCAGTACTTC.

This clonotype has a handful of counts. The CDR3 loop reads CASSSTGETNYGYTF. CDR3 in DNA: TGTGCCAGCAGCTCCACAGGAGAAACTAACTATGGCTACACCTTC. This chain links TRBV11-1 with TRBJ1-2; tentatively, D is TRBD1 (5 bases). V was shortened by 4 bases and J by 0 bases, with 12 bases between the two germline ends. Per the germline V gene, CDR1 is SGHAT and CDR2 is FQDESV (reference sequence). The CDR3 covers 15 residues. Combining the CDR3 with reference TRBV11-1 and TRBJ1-2 gives the whole variable domain EAEVAQSPRYKITEKSQAVAFWCDPISGHATLYWYRQILGQGPELLVQFQDESVVDDSQLPKDRFSAERLKGVDSTLKIQPAELGDSAMYLCASSSTGETNYGYTFGSGTRLTVV.

This clonotype showed up just a few times. The V gene is TRBV29-1, the J gene TRBJ1-1; maybe TRBD1 (5 bases). Trimming removed 7 bases from V and 6 bases from J, with 18 bases in between. Germline V lookup: CDR1 SQVTM, CDR2 ANQGSEA. This CDR3 has 13 residues. The CDR3 coding sequence is TGCAGCGCTGCGGTAGGGGTTGTCGCTGAAGCTTTCTTT. This gives the protein CSAAVGVVAEAFF.

Only a few counts were recorded for this clonotype. This chain uses TRBV6-1 with TRBJ1-1; tentative D call: TRBD1 (5 bases). This CDR3 is built from 14 residues. V lost 3 bases and J lost 5, with 13 bases in between. Per the germline V gene, CDR1 is MNHNS and CDR2 is SASEGT. The CDR3 coding sequence is TGTGCCAGCAGTGATCAGGGATTCGGGACTGAAGCTTTCTTT. Translated, it gives CASSDQGFGTEAFF.

The genes are TRBV12-3 or TRBV12-4 and TRBJ2-5; D call uncertain. The length of the CDR3 is 13 residues. Trimming removed 1 base from V and 5 bases from J, with 8 bases in between. The CDR3 region is CASSLGYRETQYF. CDR3 sequence (DNA): TGTGCCAGCAGTTTAGGTTACCGGGAGACCCAGTACTTC.

The rearrangement links TRBV27 to TRBJ2-1; D remains ambiguous. This CDR3 comprises 15 residues. Germline assignment: CDR1 MNHEY and CDR2 SMNVEV (reference sequence). V was shortened by 8 bases and J by 0 bases, with 14 bases between the two germline ends. The CDR3, as DNA: TGTGCCAGCCGTACCGTATTTAACTCCTACAATGAGCAGTTCTTC. Amino acids: CASRTVFNSYNEQFF.

There are many counts of this clonotype. The V and J genes are TRBV7-8 and TRBJ2-3, with 7 bases that match TRBD2. The CDR3 has 17 amino acids. Trimming cost V 5 bases and J 4 bases; bases outside gene matches: 15. Germline V gives CDR1 SGHVS, CDR2 FQNEAQ. CDR3 bases: TGTGCCAGCAGCCCAATGACTAGCAGCCTCCACGCAGATACGCAGTATTTT. Amino acids: CASSPMTSSLHADTQYF. Full variable domain (outside the CDR3, taken from reference TRBV7-8 and TRBJ2-3): GAGVSQSPRYKVAKRGQDVALRCDPISGHVSLFWYQQALGQGPEFLTYFQNEAQLDKSGLPSDRFFAERPEGSVSTLKIQRTQQEDSAVYLCASSPMTSSLHADTQYFGPGTRLTVL.

This clonotype was seen only a few times. The V and J genes are TRBV12-3 or TRBV12-4 and TRBJ1-5; D uncertain. Trimming cost V 3 bases and J 5 bases, with 8 bases left between them. There are 13 residues in the CDR3. The CDR3 here is CASSLGMDQPQHF. Written as DNA, the CDR3 is TGTGCCAGCAGTTTGGGGATGGATCAGCCCCAGCATTTT.

The chain is built from TRBV12-3 or TRBV12-4 and TRBJ2-5, with 11 bases identical to TRBD2. Trimming took 6 bases from V and 2 from J; bases not matched to a gene: 8. The CDR3 contains 16 residues. In nucleotides, the CDR3 is TGTGCCAGCAGCCGGACTAGCGGGTTTTATCAAGAGACCCAGTACTTC. It encodes CASSRTSGFYQETQYF.

This chain links TRBV14 with TRBJ1-5, with TRBD1 identical over 8 bases. The CDR3 has 14 residues. The germline CDR1 and CDR2 sequences are SGHDN and FVKESK. V dropped 0 bases and J dropped 6; count of bases not matched to a gene: 1. The DNA for the CDR3 is TGTGCCAGCAGCCAAGACACAGGGGGTCAGCCCCAGCATTTT. Translated: CASSQDTGGQPQHF.

This chain uses TRBV11-1 with TRBJ2-3; TRBD1 might be the D (5 bases). V lost 5 bases and J 9 bases, leaving 12 bases between the germline ends. The CDR3 extends over 12 amino acids. Germline V gene data show CDR1 as SGHAT and CDR2 as FQDESV (reference sequence). The CDR3 region is CASSHTKGTQYF. DNA for the CDR3: TGTGCCAGCAGCCATACTAAGGGGACGCAGTATTTT.